These 7 T cell receptor beta chains originate from one sample sequenced in a study of T cells in Graves' hyperthyroidism and ophthalmopathy. The investigators amplified TCR beta CDR3 regions from RNA transcripts. Initially, a first-round RT-PCR of the TCR CDR3 employed the HTBI primer set. TCRdb redid the calling of the multiplex PCR reads with MiXCR, one entry per CDR3 protein. This sample carries some 720,000 distinct CDR3 sequences, roughly 15% of them seen once, and the ten largest clones take around 7.7%. The sequencing input was blood. The receptors stem from a man aged 18 to 29 with Graves' hyperthyroidism.

This clonotype has a count of ten or more. The J gene is TRBJ2-5, the V gene TRBV12-3 or TRBV12-4; 8 nucleotides align to TRBD1. There are 15 residues in the CDR3. The V and J ends lost 1 base and 2 bases, in that order; junction bases with no gene match: 3. The CDR3 nucleotides are TGTGCCAGCAGTTTAGTCGGACAGGGACAAGAGACCCAGTACTTC. Its protein is CASSLVGQGQETQYF.

This clonotype was seen a few times. The chain combines TRBV7-9 with TRBJ2-1, with TRBD2 matching over 7 bases. Germline values: CDR1 SEHNR, CDR2 FQNEAQ (reference sequence). V lost 5 bases to trimming and J lost 13 bases; unmatched junction nucleotides: 8. The length of the CDR3 is 12 residues. The CDR3 nucleotides read TGTGCCAGCAGCAACCTTAGCGGGCATCAGTTCTTC. Residues: CASSNLSGHQFF.

This clonotype has more than one count but fewer than ten. The DNA of the CDR3 is TGTGCCAGCAGTTTCCTAGCGGGAGGGGTGGACAATGAGCAGTTCTTC. This encodes CASSFLAGGVDNEQFF. The chain has TRBV27 and TRBJ2-1; the match to TRBD2 covers 12 bases. After removal of 3 bases from V and 5 bases from J, the junction contained 5 bases not matched to a gene. The CDR3 is 16 residues long. From germline, CDR1 is MNHEY and CDR2 SMNVEV (reference sequence).

This clonotype was counted only a few times. This chain connects TRBV7-8 to TRBJ1-2, with D possibly TRBD1 on 6 matching bases. CDR3 length: 14 residues. CDR1 is SGHVS and CDR2 is FQNEAQ in the germline V gene. Trimming stripped 4 bases from V and 6 bases from J, with 15 bases between. CDR3 sequence reads: CASSSRDTVNGYTF. The CDR3, as DNA: TGTGCCAGCAGCTCTCGGGACACTGTTAATGGCTACACCTTC. Full variable domain (remainder filled in from reference TRBV7-8 and TRBJ1-2): GAGVSQSPRYKVAKRGQDVALRCDPISGHVSLFWYQQALGQGPEFLTYFQNEAQLDKSGLPSDRFFAERPEGSVSTLKIQRTQQEDSAVYLCASSSRDTVNGYTFGSGTRLTVV.

This clonotype was counted ten times or more. J is TRBJ2-7 and V is TRBV5-1; TRBD2 agrees at 10 bases. Germline loops: CDR1 SGHRS, CDR2 YFSETQ. The CDR3 totals 15 residues. Losses at the gene ends were 4 bases for V and 6 bases for J; bases not matched to a gene: 10. The CDR3: CASSQRTSGTIEQYF. CDR3 coding DNA: TGCGCCAGCAGCCAAAGGACTAGCGGAACAATCGAGCAGTACTTC.

This clonotype occurred many times. V is TRBV28 and J is TRBJ2-7; TRBD1 is a possible D gene (5 bases). Germline CDR1 MDHEN, CDR2 SYDVKM. The germline V and J ends were trimmed by 1 base and 2 bases, with 9 bases remaining between them. CDR3 length: 14 amino acids. The CDR3 DNA follows: TGTGCCAGCAGTTTATCGACAGCCACCTACGAGCAGTACTTC. It specifies CASSLSTATYEQYF. Supplemented by reference TRBV28 and TRBJ2-7, the full variable domain reads DVKVTQSSRYLVKRTGEKVFLECVQDMDHENMFWYRQDPGLGLRLIYFSYDVKMKEKGDIPEGYSVSREKKERFSLILESASTNQTSMYLCASSLSTATYEQYFGPGTRLTVT.

This clonotype was found many times. The rearrangement joins TRBV30 to TRBJ2-5; tentative D call: TRBD2 (5 bases). V was pared by 7 bases and J by 10 bases, with 25 bases between. The CDR3 spans 14 residues. The germline CDR1 and CDR2 sequences are GTSNPN and SVGIG (reference sequence). Here the CDR3 DNA reads TGTGCCTCCAACCGGCGTCAGGCCCCAGAGGGCCAGTACTTC. As protein: CASNRRQAPEGQYF.